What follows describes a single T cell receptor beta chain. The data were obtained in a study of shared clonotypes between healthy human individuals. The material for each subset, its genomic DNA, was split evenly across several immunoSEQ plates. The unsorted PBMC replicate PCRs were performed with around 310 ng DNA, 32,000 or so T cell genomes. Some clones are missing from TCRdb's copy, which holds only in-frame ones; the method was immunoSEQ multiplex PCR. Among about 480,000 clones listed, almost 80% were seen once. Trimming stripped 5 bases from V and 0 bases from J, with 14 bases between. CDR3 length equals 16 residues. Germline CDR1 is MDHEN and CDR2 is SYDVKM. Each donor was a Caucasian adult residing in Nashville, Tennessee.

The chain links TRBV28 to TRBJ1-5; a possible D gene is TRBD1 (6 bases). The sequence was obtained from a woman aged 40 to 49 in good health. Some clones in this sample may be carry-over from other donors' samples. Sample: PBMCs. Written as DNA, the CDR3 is TGTGCCAGCAGTACCTGGGACAACTATAGCAATCAGCCCCAGCATTTT. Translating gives CASSTWDNYSNQPQHF. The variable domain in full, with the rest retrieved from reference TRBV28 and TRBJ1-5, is DVKVTQSSRYLVKRTGEKVFLECVQDMDHENMFWYRQDPGLGLRLIYFSYDVKMKEKGDIPEGYSVSREKKERFSLILESASTNQTSMYLCASSTWDNYSNQPQHFGDGTRLSIL.